The sequence of this T cell receptor beta chain was determined in a study of blood T cell repertoires in COVID-19. Original handling: Amplification from reference gene primers served as the basis for estimated nucleated cell counts. Clones were sequenced by immunoSEQ multiplex PCR, and TCRdb holds only the in-frame ones, with some missing. V, J and clone size reflect that table, while D and trimming were determined from the DNA. The sample has some 300,000 clones; around nine tenths are singletons. Everyone who took part was roughly 18 to 89 years old, and they came from 24 US areas. Researchers sorted participants into cohorts using their self-reported clinical history. The CDR3 contains 16 residues. V was trimmed by 2 bases and J by 5 bases, leaving 18 bases between them. Germline V CDR1 and CDR2: SEHNR, FQNEAQ (reference sequence).

The gene calls are TRBV7-9 and TRBJ2-5; no reliable D call. The sample taken for sequencing was PBMCs or T cells enriched from blood (not recorded which). The receptor's source is a woman between 35 and 50 years old who had recovered from COVID-19. This CDR3 is CASSLSALREEETQYF. The CDR3 DNA follows: TGTGCCAGCAGCTTATCCGCACTGAGAGAGGAGGAGACCCAGTACTTC.